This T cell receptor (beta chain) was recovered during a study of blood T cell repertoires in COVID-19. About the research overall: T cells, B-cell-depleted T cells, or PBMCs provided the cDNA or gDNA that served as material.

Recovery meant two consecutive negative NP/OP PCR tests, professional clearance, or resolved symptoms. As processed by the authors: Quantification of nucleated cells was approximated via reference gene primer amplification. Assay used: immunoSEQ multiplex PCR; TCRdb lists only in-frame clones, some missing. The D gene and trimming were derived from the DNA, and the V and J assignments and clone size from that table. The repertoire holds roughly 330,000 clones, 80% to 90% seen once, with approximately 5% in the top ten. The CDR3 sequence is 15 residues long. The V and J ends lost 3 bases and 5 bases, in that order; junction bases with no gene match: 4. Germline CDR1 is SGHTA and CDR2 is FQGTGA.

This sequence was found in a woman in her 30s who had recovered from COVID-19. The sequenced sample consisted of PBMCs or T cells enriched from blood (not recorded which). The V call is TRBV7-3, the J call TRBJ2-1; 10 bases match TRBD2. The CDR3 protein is CASSLSLAGDNEQFF. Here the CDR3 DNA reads TGTGCCAGCAGCTTGAGCCTAGCGGGGGACAATGAGCAGTTCTTC.